These T cell receptor beta chains were read from a single sample in a study of blood T cell repertoires in COVID-19. TCRdb keeps only in-frame clones here, not all; method: immunoSEQ multiplex PCR. The table records 400,000 to 550,000 clones, about 85% of them present only once. The sequencing input was PBMCs or T cells enriched from blood (not recorded which). Receptor source: a woman aged 18-30 years with acute COVID-19. The CDR3 runs from the conserved cysteine through the conserved F or W. Each record gives: D gene, V gene, clone size, J gene, CDR3 DNA, CDR3 protein. The D gene is left open where the match is weak. Clone size is stated in some rows and not others, as once, few, many or a class when expanded.

D gene: .
V gene: TRBV6-5
clone size: once
J gene: TRBJ2-7
CDR3 DNA: TGTGCCAGCAGTTACCAGGGCAGGACGATCCACGAGCAGTACTTC
CDR3 protein: CASSYQGRTIHEQYF

D gene: .
V gene: TRBV3-1/TRBV3-2
clone size: .
J gene: TRBJ2-1
CDR3 DNA: TGTGCCAGCAGCCAAGGCTTCCTAGCACCTTACTACAATGAGCAGTTCTTC
CDR3 protein: CASSQGFLAPYYNEQFF

D gene: TRBD2
V gene: TRBV4-1
clone size: once
J gene: TRBJ2-5
CDR3 DNA: TGCGCCAGCAGCCCGGGGGGTCAAGAGACCCAGTACTTC
CDR3 protein: CASSPGGQETQYF

D gene: TRBD1
V gene: TRBV7-9
clone size: .
J gene: TRBJ2-5
CDR3 DNA: TGTGCCAGCAGCCTCGGGACCCACAGGGGGGAGACCCAGTACTTC
CDR3 protein: CASSLGTHRGETQYF

D gene: TRBD2
V gene: TRBV11-2
clone size: .
J gene: TRBJ2-1
CDR3 DNA: TGTGCCAGCAGCTTGCGGGGGGGAATTGAGCAGTTCTTC
CDR3 protein: CASSLRGGIEQFF

D gene: .
V gene: TRBV15
clone size: once
J gene: TRBJ1-5
CDR3 DNA: TGTGCCACCAGCAGAAATACAGGGAGCAATCAGCCCCAGCATTTT
CDR3 protein: CATSRNTGSNQPQHF

D gene: .
V gene: TRBV5-4
clone size: once
J gene: TRBJ1-3
CDR3 DNA: TGTGCCAGCAGCTTGACCAAGGCGGGCGGAAACACCATATATTTT
CDR3 protein: CASSLTKAGGNTIYF

D gene: .
V gene: TRBV19
clone size: .
J gene: TRBJ1-1
CDR3 DNA: TGTGCCAGTAGTATCCCTCCACAGGGTATGACTGAAGCTTTCTTT
CDR3 protein: CASSIPPQGMTEAFF

D gene: TRBD1
V gene: TRBV18
clone size: .
J gene: TRBJ2-1
CDR3 DNA: TGTGCCAGCTCATCCGGGACAGGGGTCTACAATGAGCAGTTCTTC
CDR3 protein: CASSSGTGVYNEQFF

D gene: .
V gene: TRBV30
clone size: .
J gene: TRBJ1-4
CDR3 DNA: TGTGCCTGGAGTGTAACGCTCACAGGTGAAAAACTGTTTTTT
CDR3 protein: CAWSVTLTGEKLFF

D gene: TRBD1
V gene: TRBV10-1
clone size: .
J gene: TRBJ1-6
CDR3 DNA: TGCGCCAGCAGATTGGGACAGGGCCCTCCTTATAATTCACCCCTCCACTTT
CDR3 protein: CASRLGQGPPYNSPLHF

D gene: .
V gene: TRBV19
clone size: once
J gene: TRBJ1-1
CDR3 DNA: TGTGCCAGCAAGTTAAGGGGAAGTACTGAAGCTTTCTTT
CDR3 protein: CASKLRGSTEAFF

D gene: .
V gene: TRBV25-1
clone size: .
J gene: TRBJ2-7
CDR3 DNA: TGTGCCAGCAGTGAATTGGCGGGGGAGCAGTACTTC
CDR3 protein: CASSELAGEQYF

D gene: .
V gene: TRBV7-9
clone size: .
J gene: TRBJ1-1
CDR3 DNA: TGTGCCAGCGGCGGCAGGGTCGGTGAAGCTTTCTTT
CDR3 protein: CASGGRVGEAFF

D gene: TRBD2
V gene: TRBV19
clone size: .
J gene: TRBJ2-1
CDR3 DNA: TGTGCCAGTAGACTCTTTAGCGGGACCTCCTACAATGAGCAGTTCTTC
CDR3 protein: CASRLFSGTSYNEQFF

D gene: .
V gene: TRBV7-9
clone size: .
J gene: TRBJ1-4
CDR3 DNA: TGTGCCAGCAGCTTAGATCAGGGATCCCATGAAAAACTGTTTTTT
CDR3 protein: CASSLDQGSHEKLFF

D gene: .
V gene: TRBV2
clone size: .
J gene: TRBJ1-2
CDR3 DNA: TGTGCCAGCAGTGTCGTCCCCGGACTGGACCTGAGAGGCTACACCTTC
CDR3 protein: CASSVVPGLDLRGYTF

D gene: .
V gene: TRBV12-3/TRBV12-4
clone size: .
J gene: TRBJ2-7
CDR3 DNA: TGTGCCAGCAGTTTCGAGAGCTCCTACGAGCAGTACTTC
CDR3 protein: CASSFESSYEQYF

D gene: .
V gene: TRBV11-2
clone size: .
J gene: TRBJ1-5
CDR3 DNA: TGTGCCAGCAGCTCCCTAAGATCAAATCAGCCCCAGCATTTT
CDR3 protein: CASSSLRSNQPQHF

D gene: TRBD1
V gene: TRBV9
clone size: .
J gene: TRBJ1-5
CDR3 DNA: TGTGCCAGCAGCGCGACAGGGGTATCCCAGCCCCAGCATTTT
CDR3 protein: CASSATGVSQPQHF

D gene: .
V gene: TRBV27
clone size: .
J gene: TRBJ1-1
CDR3 DNA: TGTGCCAGCAGTTTATACAGCCCGACTATGAACACTGAAGCTTTCTTT
CDR3 protein: CASSLYSPTMNTEAFF

D gene: TRBD2
V gene: TRBV27
clone size: .
J gene: TRBJ2-2
CDR3 DNA: TGTGCCAGCAGTTGGAGACTAGCGAGGAACACCGGGGAGCTGTTTTTT
CDR3 protein: CASSWRLARNTGELFF

D gene: TRBD1
V gene: TRBV19
clone size: .
J gene: TRBJ1-5
CDR3 DNA: TGTGCCAGTACCGCAGGGGGCGGCGATCAGCCCCAGCATTTT
CDR3 protein: CASTAGGGDQPQHF

D gene: .
V gene: TRBV7-8
clone size: .
J gene: TRBJ1-6
CDR3 DNA: TGTGCCAGCAGCTTAGGCAGGCGAGAGTCACCCCTCCACTTT
CDR3 protein: CASSLGRRESPLHF

D gene: .
V gene: TRBV6-6
clone size: .
J gene: TRBJ1-3
CDR3 DNA: TGTGCCAGCAGTCCCGGAGGACGGAGGTTCTCTGGAAACACCATATATTTT
CDR3 protein: CASSPGGRRFSGNTIYF

D gene: .
V gene: TRBV7-9
clone size: .
J gene: TRBJ2-5
CDR3 DNA: TGTGCCAGCCAGGAGGTCCAAGAGACCCAGTACTTC
CDR3 protein: CASQEVQETQYF

D gene: TRBD2
V gene: TRBV27
clone size: .
J gene: TRBJ2-7
CDR3 DNA: TGTGCCAGCAGTTTGCGGGAGTGGGACGAGCAGTACTTC
CDR3 protein: CASSLREWDEQYF

D gene: .
V gene: TRBV5-4
clone size: .
J gene: TRBJ2-7
CDR3 DNA: TGTGCCAGCAGCTTGGCCGAACAGGGTGACGAGCAGTACTTC
CDR3 protein: CASSLAEQGDEQYF

D gene: .
V gene: TRBV27
clone size: .
J gene: TRBJ2-7
CDR3 DNA: TGTGCCAGCAGTTTATCCTTTTCCTACGAGCAGTACTTC
CDR3 protein: CASSLSFSYEQYF

D gene: TRBD1
V gene: TRBV6-2/TRBV6-3
clone size: .
J gene: TRBJ1-2
CDR3 DNA: TGTGCCAGCAGTTCTCTGACAGGGAATGGCTACACCTTC
CDR3 protein: CASSSLTGNGYTF

D gene: .
V gene: TRBV27
clone size: .
J gene: TRBJ1-2
CDR3 DNA: TGTGCCAGCAGTTTAACCATCGGGAAGGGCTACACCTTC
CDR3 protein: CASSLTIGKGYTF

D gene: .
V gene: TRBV2
clone size: .
J gene: TRBJ1-4
CDR3 DNA: TGTGCCAGCAGCGGAGGGGCTTTGGATGAAAAACTGTTTTTT
CDR3 protein: CASSGGALDEKLFF

D gene: .
V gene: TRBV10-3
clone size: .
J gene: TRBJ1-1
CDR3 DNA: TGTGCCATCAGTGGGTCGGGACACGGAAACACTGAAGCTTTCTTT
CDR3 protein: CAISGSGHGNTEAFF

D gene: .
V gene: TRBV20-1
clone size: .
J gene: TRBJ2-7
CDR3 DNA: TGCAGTGCTAGCTCGGGGATCGAGCAGTACTTC
CDR3 protein: CSASSGIEQYF

D gene: TRBD2
V gene: TRBV11-2
clone size: .
J gene: TRBJ2-3
CDR3 DNA: TGTGCCAGCAGCTTATTAGCGGGAGTACAGTATTTT
CDR3 protein: CASSLLAGVQYF

D gene: .
V gene: TRBV27
clone size: .
J gene: TRBJ2-1
CDR3 DNA: TGTGCCAGCAGTTTATTGAGCTCCTACAATGAGCAGTTCTTC
CDR3 protein: CASSLLSSYNEQFF

D gene: .
V gene: TRBV15
clone size: .
J gene: TRBJ2-3
CDR3 DNA: TGTGCCACCAGCTTAGGGGGATCTGGCACAGATACGCAGTATTTT
CDR3 protein: CATSLGGSGTDTQYF

D gene: .
V gene: TRBV11-2
clone size: .
J gene: TRBJ2-5
CDR3 DNA: TGTGCCAGCAGCTTAGAATTAGCTGAGACCCAGTACTTC
CDR3 protein: CASSLELAETQYF

D gene: .
V gene: TRBV27
clone size: .
J gene: TRBJ2-3
CDR3 DNA: TGTGCCAGCAGTCCCCTCCGGGCAGATACGCAGTATTTT
CDR3 protein: CASSPLRADTQYF